This entry concerns a single T cell receptor beta chain. Its antigen remains unknown. These data come from a study of cytomegalovirus exposure and HLA in healthy donors. Generated by immunoSEQ multiplex PCR, the TCRdb table keeps only in-frame clones and is missing some. The sample consists of about 180,000 clones, 86% of them appearing once. It was the approximately 110-subject validation cohort, separate from the roughly 700-subject first cohort, to which the donors belonged. General study findings and limits: In vitro confirmation showed three CMV-associated chains to be CMV antigen specific. Rare TCR sequences dominated, though some public TCRs recurred in many donors. According to a subsequent analysis, TCR clusters from the first cohort were inclined to appear together in the 110 or so validation repertoires.

Deletions cut 0 bases from V and 0 bases from J, with 15 bases between. There are 17 residues in the CDR3. Germline-derived CDR1 and CDR2 are LNHDA and SQIVND (reference sequence). The TCR sequence derives from a man in his late teens or twenties in good health and CMV-seropositive. Source material: PBMCs. This chain joins TRBV19 and TRBJ2-7; possibly TRBD2 for D (5 bases). The DNA for the CDR3 is TGTGCCAGTAGTATAGACAACGGCGGGCCCCACTCCTACGAGCAGTACTTC. As protein: CASSIDNGGPHSYEQYF.